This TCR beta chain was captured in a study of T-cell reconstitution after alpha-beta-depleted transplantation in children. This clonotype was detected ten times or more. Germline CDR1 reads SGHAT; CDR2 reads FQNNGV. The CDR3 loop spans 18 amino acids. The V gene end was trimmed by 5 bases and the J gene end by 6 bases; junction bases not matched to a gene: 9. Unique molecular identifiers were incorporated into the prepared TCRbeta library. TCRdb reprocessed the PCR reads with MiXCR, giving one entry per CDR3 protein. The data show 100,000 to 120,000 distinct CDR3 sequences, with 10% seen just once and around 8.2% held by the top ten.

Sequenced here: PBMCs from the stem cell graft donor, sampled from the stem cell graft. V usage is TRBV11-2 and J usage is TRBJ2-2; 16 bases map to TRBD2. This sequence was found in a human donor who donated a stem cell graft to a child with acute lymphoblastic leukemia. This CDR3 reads CASSQGLAGGTVAGELFF. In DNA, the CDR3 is TGTGCCAGCAGCCAGGGACTAGCGGGAGGGACGGTGGCCGGGGAGCTGTTTTTT.